This TCR beta chain was captured by sequencing in a study of blood T cell repertoires in COVID-19. TCRdb keeps only in-frame clones here, not all; method: immunoSEQ multiplex PCR. The sample lists over 250,000 clones, 88% seen once, with 2.5% to 3.5% in the top ten. This clone has at least ten counts. The CDR3 contains 13 residues. Germline values: CDR1 SNHLY, CDR2 FYNNEI. Between the trimmed V and J ends, which lost 4 bases and 1 base, there was a span of 7 bases. Sequenced: PBMCs or T cells enriched from blood (not recorded which). This clonotype was sampled from a woman aged 45-65 years who had recovered from COVID-19. The chain is built from TRBV2 and TRBJ1-2; D possibly corresponds to TRBD1 (6 bases). The CDR3 bases are TGTGCCAGCAGTGCGGGACATAACTATGGCTACACCTTC. Protein sequence: CASSAGHNYGYTF. Supplemented by reference TRBV2 and TRBJ1-2, the full variable domain reads EPEVTQTPSHQVTQMGQEVILRCVPISNHLYFYWYRQILGQKVEFLVSFYNNEISEKSEIFDDQFSVERPDGSNFTLKIRSTKLEDSAMYFCASSAGHNYGYTFGSGTRLTVV.